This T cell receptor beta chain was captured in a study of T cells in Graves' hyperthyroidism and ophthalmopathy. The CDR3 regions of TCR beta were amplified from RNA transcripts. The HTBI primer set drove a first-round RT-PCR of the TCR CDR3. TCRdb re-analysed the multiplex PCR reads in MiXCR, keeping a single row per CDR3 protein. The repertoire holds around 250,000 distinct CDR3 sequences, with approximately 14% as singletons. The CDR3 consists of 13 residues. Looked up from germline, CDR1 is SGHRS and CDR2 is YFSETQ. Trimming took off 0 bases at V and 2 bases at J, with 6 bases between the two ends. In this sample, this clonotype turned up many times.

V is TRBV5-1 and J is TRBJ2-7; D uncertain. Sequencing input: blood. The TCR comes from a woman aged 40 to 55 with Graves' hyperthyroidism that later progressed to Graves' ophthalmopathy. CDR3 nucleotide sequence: TGCGCCAGCAGCTTGGAGGGAACCTACGAGCAGTACTTC. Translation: CASSLEGTYEQYF.